This is a list of T cell receptor beta chains from one sample in a study of post-analysis software for immune sequencing data. TCRdb independently ran MiXCR on the PCR reads; one entry per CDR3 protein. In the table there are roughly 600,000 distinct CDR3 sequences, around 44% of which are singletons. Material: blood. The source of these receptors is a girl aged 5-17 years with multiple sclerosis. The CDR3 runs from the conserved cysteine through the conserved F or W.

v_gene	CDR3aa
TRBV24-1	CATSDFWEQYF
TRBV20-1	CSAPPNFATDTQYF
TRBV6-5	CASSYSIGSSYEQYF
TRBV12-3/TRBV12-4	CASSLAATSNTGELFF
TRBV20-1	CSALPGGGRAYNEQFF
TRBV7-9	CASSRLGDSTDTQYF
TRBV5-1	CASGIRDGANVLTF
TRBV5-6	CASSLDLGRGVSGYTF
TRBV7-8	CASSPWEGDTQYF
TRBV12-3/TRBV12-4	CASSKLAGGSTDTQYF
TRBV6-2/TRBV6-3	CASSYSILGADTQYF
TRBV10-3	CAISGLLSGRDNEQFF
TRBV20-1	CSTRSARASGGKPDTQYF
TRBV6-5	CASSQGGSDNEKLFF
TRBV2	CASSEARLINEQFF
TRBV29-1	CSVGYAGARDYEQYF
TRBV5-1	CASSLVGDRSEQYF
TRBV7-3	CASSLRLGAGANVLTF
TRBV20-1	CSAIRGDFGETQYF
TRBV12-3/TRBV12-4	CASSFGGSNEKLFF
TRBV7-6	CASSRDVGDEKLFF
TRBV6-4	CASSDSSGETQYF
TRBV20-1	CSAWGTQETQYF
TRBV6-5	CASSMSRRRNEQFF
TRBV29-1	CSVEPWTSGVDEQFF
TRBV20-1	CSARGLTDSYEQYF
TRBV7-8	CASSLGAVGNQPQHF
TRBV2	CASIGTDLQTEAFF
TRBV13	CASSSSPTKDDEQYF
TRBV20-1	CSPRGGLTDTQYF
TRBV6-6	CASVVGVLNEQFF
TRBV12-3/TRBV12-4	CASGVEGRPTVGYTF
TRBV27	CASSLRRGRSLNNEQFF
TRBV6-5	CASSQYRGRSYNEQFF